This T cell receptor (beta chain) was sequenced during a study of control samples from healthy donors and cancer patients. The method was immunoSEQ multiplex PCR; TCRdb's version includes in-frame clones alone and lacks a portion of them. The data show tens of thousands of clones, about nine tenths seen once. Trimming cost V 4 bases and J 6 bases; bases outside gene matches: 14. Germline CDR1 reads SGDLS; CDR2 reads YYNGEE. The CDR3 is made up of 17 amino acids. This chain links TRBV9 with TRBJ2-2, with 8 positions matching TRBD2. The TCR originated in a man between 50 and 59 years old with head and neck cancer. Sequenced material: PBMCs. CDR3 amino acids: CASSSRSGRAYAGELFF. CDR3 DNA sequence: TGTGCCAGCAGCTCCAGAAGCGGGAGAGCGTACGCCGGGGAGCTGTTTTTT. Looking up the rest from reference TRBV9 and TRBJ2-2 gives the full variable domain: DSGVTQTPKHLITATGQRVTLRCSPRSGDLSVYWYQQSLDQGLQFLIQYYNGEERAKGNILERFSAQQFPDLHSELNLSSLELGDSALYFCASSSRSGRAYAGELFFGEGSRLTVL.